The 11 T cell receptor beta chains below come from one sample, sequenced in a study of Graves' ophthalmopathy and Graves' hyperthyroidism. From RNA, the CDR3 regions of TCR beta chains were amplified and sequenced. HTBI primers were employed in first-round RT-PCR, then a second-round multiplex PCR followed. Using its own MiXCR run on the multiplex PCR reads, TCRdb lists one record per CDR3 protein. The sample has 1 million to 1.3 million distinct CDR3 sequences; 36% are singletons. Material: peripheral blood or thyroid tissue (not recorded which). These receptors came from an adult man with Graves' hyperthyroidism.

This chain joins TRBV7-9 and TRBJ1-4; no definite D call. The CDR3 runs 15 residues. CDR1 SEHNR and CDR2 FQNEAQ come from the germline V gene (reference sequence). Trimming stripped 1 base from V and 6 bases from J, with 12 bases between. CDR3 in DNA: TGTGCCAGCAGCTTAGAATTCGGGAGAGATGAAAAACTGTTTTTT. Residues: CASSLEFGRDEKLFF.

In this sample, this clonotype turned up many times. This chain links TRBV12-3 or TRBV12-4 with TRBJ1-2; D is uncertain. The CDR3 length is 13 residues. Trimming took 3 bases from V and 5 from J, leaving 10 bases between them. The CDR3 loop is CASSFLSSYGYTF. Here the CDR3 DNA reads TGTGCCAGCAGTTTTCTTTCGTCATATGGCTACACCTTC.

The rearrangement uses TRBV6-5 and TRBJ2-7, with D perhaps TRBD1 (5 bases). Germline lookup yields CDR1 MNHEY and CDR2 SVGAGI. The CDR3 loop spans 14 amino acids. V was pared by 2 bases and J by 2 bases, with 10 bases between. The CDR3 loop is CASSYPRAPYEQYF. The CDR3 DNA sequence: TGTGCCAGCAGTTACCCCAGGGCCCCCTACGAGCAGTACTTC.

The chain links TRBV10-3 to TRBJ2-7; 8 bases are a match to TRBD1. V was pared by 3 bases and J by 2 bases, with 12 bases of the junction left unmatched. Germline CDR1 is ENHRY and CDR2 is SYGVKD. The CDR3 is 17 amino acids. In DNA, the CDR3 is TGTGCCATCAGTGATATTTCTGGGCAGGGGGCACCCTACGAGCAGTACTTC. As protein: CAISDISGQGAPYEQYF.

The J gene is TRBJ2-2, the V gene TRBV7-9; tentatively, D is TRBD1 (6 bases). This CDR3 is built from 15 residues. The V and J ends lost 5 bases and 2 bases respectively, with 12 bases between them. CDR1 is SEHNR, CDR2 FQNEAQ, per germline (reference sequence). The CDR3 nucleotides are TGTGCCAGCAGCCGCGACAGGATAAACACCGGGGAGCTGTTTTTT. Translating gives CASSRDRINTGELFF.

This clonotype was found many times. The chain couples TRBV11-2 to TRBJ1-2, with TRBD1 matching over 7 bases. This CDR3 is 15 amino acids long. The V segment lost 1 base and the J segment 10 bases; nucleotides outside the gene matches: 12. Looked up from germline, CDR1 is SGHAT and CDR2 is FQNNGV. CDR3 nucleotides: TGTGCCAGCAGCTTAGGACAGGGAATGGGAGAGGACTACACCTTC. It encodes CASSLGQGMGEDYTF.

This clonotype was counted a single time. V usage is TRBV20-1 and J usage is TRBJ1-5, with a tentative D call TRBD1 (5 bases). Germline CDR1 DFQATT, CDR2 SNEGSKA (reference sequence). This CDR3 region has 10 residues. CDR3 sequence (DNA): TGCAGGGTTAGCGGGGACTCCAAGCATTTT. Residues: CRVSGDSKHF.

Of note for this clonotype: This could be a read error, since a much larger clone is one nucleotide away. The chain couples TRBV11-2 to TRBJ2-7; D not resolved. This CDR3 has 14 residues. Germline CDR1 SGHAT, CDR2 FQNNGV. This chain's CDR3 is CASSLSGDIYGQYF. Here the CDR3 DNA reads TGTGCCAGCAGCTTATCCGGTGATATCTACGGGCAGTACTTC.

This clonotype was seen many times. The chain combines TRBV7-8 with TRBJ1-5; maybe TRBD1 (5 bases). This CDR3 comprises 14 residues. V lost 0 bases and J 6 bases, leaving 9 bases between the germline ends. Germline V lookup: CDR1 SGHVS, CDR2 FQNEAQ. The CDR3 DNA sequence: TGTGCCAGCAGCTTAGCCGCAGGGACTCAGCCCCAGCATTTT. It encodes CASSLAAGTQPQHF.

The table lists this clonotype with a few counts. The chain couples TRBV4-1 to TRBJ1-2; D is undetermined. CDR3 length: 15 residues. From germline, CDR1 is MGHRA and CDR2 YSYEKL. V dropped 0 bases and J dropped 0 bases, with 8 bases sitting between them. CDR3 sequence reads: CASSQEHGTNYGYTF. CDR3 nucleotides: TGCGCCAGCAGCCAAGAACATGGAACTAACTATGGCTACACCTTC.

This clonotype was found many times. This chain uses TRBV5-8 with TRBJ1-5, with a possible D match to TRBD1 (5 bases). CDR1 and CDR2 from the germline V gene are SGHTS and YDEGEE. This CDR3 region has 14 residues. Trimming took 1 base from V and 4 from J, leaving 9 bases between them. The CDR3: CASSLTRDNQPQHF. As DNA, the CDR3 is TGTGCCAGCAGCTTGACCAGGGATAATCAGCCCCAGCATTTT. The full variable domain, its missing parts supplied by reference TRBV5-8 and TRBJ1-5, is EAGVTQSPTHLIKTRGQQATLRCSPISGHTSVYWYQQALGLGLQFLLWYDEGEERNRGNFPPRFSGRQFPNYSSELNVNALELEDSALYLCASSLTRDNQPQHFGDGTRLSIL.